Each of the 15 T cell receptor beta chains below was sequenced from the same sample in a study of identical twins. TCRdb fed the 5' RACE reads into MiXCR, producing one record per CDR3 protein. The repertoire holds around 1.7 million distinct CDR3 sequences, with less than 35% as singletons. The sample was cord blood. Receptors were obtained from a newborn girl in good health.

This clonotype was picked up a small number of times. The genes are TRBV7-9 and TRBJ2-7; no definite D call. Germline lookup yields CDR1 SEHNR and CDR2 FQNEAQ (reference sequence). The CDR3 length is 13 residues. V lost 1 base and J lost 3, with 7 bases in between. As DNA, the CDR3 is TGTGCCAGCAGCTTAGTGGCCGTCTACGAGCAGTACTTC. Amino acid sequence: CASSLVAVYEQYF.

This clonotype showed up many times. The rearrangement uses TRBV10-3 and TRBJ1-2, with D perhaps matching TRBD1 (6 bases). This CDR3 is 16 amino acids long. Germline CDR1 is ENHRY and CDR2 is SYGVKD. Deletions cut 6 bases from V and 2 bases from J, with 19 bases between. The DNA for the CDR3 is TGTGCCATCAGAAGGGAAGTACAGGGCAAGAACTATGGCTACACCTTC. This translates into CAIRREVQGKNYGYTF.

This clonotype has a handful of counts. This rearrangement joins TRBV27 to TRBJ2-1, with 10 bases fitting TRBD2. V lost 2 bases to trimming and J lost 5 bases; unmatched junction nucleotides: 3. This CDR3 has 15 amino acids. Germline V gene sequence: CDR1 MNHEY, CDR2 SMNVEV (reference sequence). In DNA, the CDR3 is TGTGCCAGCAGTTTAGGGACTAGCGCCAACAATGAGCAGTTCTTC. This translates into CASSLGTSANNEQFF.

The V call is TRBV27, the J call TRBJ2-5, with 10 nucleotides matching TRBD2. With the DNA end fitting TRBJ2-7 better, the J assignment may be wrong. CDR3 length: 16 amino acids. The germline gives CDR1 MNHEY, CDR2 SMNVEV (reference sequence). The DNA of the CDR3 is TGTGCCAGCAGTTTAAGGCTAGCGGGAGTGGGGAACGAGCAGTACTTC. Translated: CASSLRLAGVGNEQYF.

This clonotype was picked up a small number of times. The J gene is TRBJ1-4, the V gene TRBV10-3; D gene ambiguous. V lost 8 bases to trimming and J lost 3 bases, with 7 bases between them. The CDR3 spans 12 residues. The germline CDR1 and CDR2 sequences are ENHRY and SYGVKD. In nucleotides, the CDR3 is TGTGCCATCGGGTCTTCTAATGAAAAACTGTTTTTT. It specifies CAIGSSNEKLFF.

The chain links TRBV4-2 to TRBJ1-2, with D possibly matching TRBD1 (6 bases). Trimming cost V 7 bases and J 2 bases, with 14 bases left between them. Germline V gives CDR1 LGHNA, CDR2 YNFKEQ. CDR3 length equals 14 residues. DNA of the CDR3: TGTGCCAGCATCTCCCTTACAGGGAACTATGGCTACACCTTC. Translation gives CASISLTGNYGYTF.

As concerns this clonotype: An end of the junction does not agree with germline; a read error may underlie this. The J gene is TRBJ2-3, the V gene TRBV4-2; 10 nucleotides align to TRBD2. Germline V CDR1 and CDR2: LGHNA, YNFKEQ. This CDR3 spans 16 amino acids. The CDR3: CASSGSGGLSTDTRYF. As DNA, the CDR3 is TGTGCCAGCAGCGGTAGCGGGGGGTTAAGCACAGATACGCGGTATTTT.

The chain is built from TRBV20-1 and TRBJ2-3; 7 nucleotides align to TRBD1. The germline V gene encodes CDR1 DFQATT and CDR2 SNEGSKA (reference sequence). V was pared by 5 bases and J by 2 bases, with 10 bases of the junction left unmatched. This CDR3 comprises 15 residues. For the CDR3, the DNA is TGCAGTGCTGGCCCGACAGGGATCGCCACAGATACGCAGTATTTT. This sequence encodes CSAGPTGIATDTQYF.

The V and J genes are TRBV30 and TRBJ1-2; the D gene is possibly TRBD1 (5 bases). V was clipped by 0 bases and J by 5 bases, with 16 bases between them. CDR1 and CDR2 (germline): GTSNPN, SVGIG (reference sequence). This CDR3 is 15 amino acids long. CDR3 loop: CAWSVQAGVLYGYTF. The DNA for the CDR3 is TGTGCCTGGAGTGTACAGGCAGGCGTTCTTTATGGCTACACCTTC.

Notes on this clonotype: A clone one base away is much larger, so this may be a read error. The genes are TRBV7-9 and TRBJ1-2; a weak D match, TRBD1 (5 bases). CDR1 SEHNR and CDR2 FQNEAQ come from the germline V gene (reference sequence). The CDR3 is 17 amino acids. CDR3: CASNLAPIDVQDYGYTF. The CDR3, as DNA: TGTGCCAGCAACTTAGCCCCGATTGATGTACAGGACTATGGCTACACCTTC.

The rearrangement joins TRBV3-1 to TRBJ1-1; TRBD1 matches at 8 bases. This CDR3 comprises 14 residues. Germline V gives CDR1 LGHDT, CDR2 YNNKEL (reference sequence). Trimming at V came to 4 bases and at J to 4 bases, leaving 5 bases not matched to a gene. The CDR3 DNA follows: TGTGCCAGCAGCCGAAGACAGGGGAGCACTGAAGCTTTCTTT. Translation: CASSRRQGSTEAFF.

Concerning this clonotype itself: It may be a read error: a sequence one base away is much more abundant. This chain connects TRBV6-6 to TRBJ2-7; no definite D call. Germline lookup yields CDR1 MNHNY and CDR2 SVGAGI (reference sequence). With 2 bases removed from V and 4 bases from J, the gap between germline ends came to 3 bases. The CDR3 length is 11 residues. CDR3 in amino acids: CASSYQYEQYF. CDR3 bases: TGTGCCAGCAGTTACCAATACGAGCAGTACTTC.

This clonotype was observed a handful of times. The chain recombines TRBV7-9 with TRBJ1-4; the match to TRBD1 covers 7 bases. Trimming took 1 base from V and 8 from J; bases not matched to a gene: 4. The CDR3 is made up of 14 amino acids. Germline V gene data show CDR1 as SEHNR and CDR2 as FQNEAQ (reference sequence). Here the CDR3 DNA reads TGTGCCAGCAGCTTAGGACAGGACAGGGAAAAACTGTTTTTT. This sequence encodes CASSLGQDREKLFF.

In its sample, this clonotype was seen many times. The CDR3 DNA follows: TGTGCCAGCAGTTACTCCCCCCCTCAGTTCTGGGCCAAAAACATTCAGTACTTC. This translates into CASSYSPPQFWAKNIQYF. This chain joins TRBV6-2 or TRBV6-3 and TRBJ2-4; D unresolved. In germline, CDR1 is MNHEY, CDR2 SVGEGT. The germline V and J ends were trimmed by 0 bases and 1 base, with 16 bases remaining between them. The CDR3 totals 18 residues.

This clonotype was seen a few times. This chain uses TRBV3-1 with TRBJ1-1; the D gene is possibly TRBD1 (5 bases). This CDR3 comprises 14 residues. Germline assignment: CDR1 LGHDT and CDR2 YNNKEL (reference sequence). Trimming left V 3 bases short and J 1 base short, with 9 bases between. The CDR3, as DNA: TGTGCCAGCAGCCAGGGGGGGAAGAACACTGAAGCTTTCTTT. Protein: CASSQGGKNTEAFF.